This T cell receptor beta chain was captured by sequencing in a study of blood T cell repertoires in COVID-19 (dated by TCRdb to the early 2020s). Regarding the study in general: Samples covering the acute and convalescent phases of COVID-19 were provided by collaborators in the United States, Italy and Spain. The sample metadata nearly always contained a de-identified subject ID, COVID-19 status, age in years and sex. The repertoires were made available in a free public database intended to serve as a resource for research on the immune response to SARS-CoV-2. The samples were drawn from the first 160 participants of the ongoing ImmuneRACE study and from more than 1,000 subjects provided by 6 global collaborators. Where available, HLA class I and class II types were obtained from metadata supplied by the sample provider rather than from assay-based typing. The material from the prospective study consisted of cDNA or gDNA derived from T cells, B-cell-depleted T cells, or PBMCs. Subjects who had been exposed to COVID-19, were actively infected with it, or had recovered from it provided the deeply sampled blood TCRbeta repertoires that made up the dataset. Study-wide findings and limitations: The amount of clinical and demographic metadata varied by source and participant and was provided uncurated.

A second Seattle source provided samples from volunteer blood donors who had recovered from COVID-19. Whole blood was collected in K2EDTA tubes by collaborating institutions according to the institutions' own protocols. Collaborator samples were shipped for TCRbeta analysis as frozen whole blood, isolated PBMCs, or DNA extracted from either sample type. TCRbeta CDR3 regions were amplified from genomic DNA using the immunoSEQ Assay, a bias-controlled multiplex PCR. Regarding the original processing steps: The number of nucleated cells in each sample was estimated by amplification of reference gene primers within the assay. Sequence reads were collapsed and filtered to measure the absolute abundance of every unique TCRbeta CDR3 rearrangement. For each sample, productive Simpson clonality was calculated by taking the square root of Simpson's diversity index across productive rearrangements. TCRdb re-hosts the immuneACCESS table, in-frame sequences only. Its copies lack some clones; in the studies checked, an unresolved V gene accounts for under half of them, and the cause for the rest is not known. Clonal size and the V and J genes are those of that table, whereas D and trimming came from the DNA. The sample table lists about 160,000 clones, 80% to 90% of them with a count of one. 3% to 4.5% of the sample is held by the ten biggest clonotypes.

Turning to this clone: This receptor's antigen is unknown. Base qualities are not at hand, and no much larger clone is one base apart.

Via the germline V gene (reference sequence), CDR1 is DFQATT and CDR2 SNEGSKA. The CDR3 has 16 amino acids, counting the end cysteine and phenylalanine. The DNA shown is the 48-base CDR3, in frame from base 1. V lost 3 bases and J lost 4 bases, and the count of bases not matched to a germline gene is 11. The sequenced sample consisted of peripheral blood. The rearrangement combines TRBV20-1 with TRBJ1-1; 10 nucleotides in the junction match TRBD1. This sequence originates from a woman aged 55-70 years who had recovered from COVID-19. The CDR3 has the sequence CSASFGDRGRSTEAFF. The nucleotide sequence reads as follows: TGCAGTGCTAGTTTTGGGGACAGGGGTAGGAGCACTGAAGCTTTCTTT.